What follows are 20 T cell receptor beta chains derived from one specimen sequenced in a study of OX40 agonist ivuxolimab in advanced cancers. Sequencing was performed with immunoSEQ multiplex PCR; in TCRdb, only in-frame clones are kept and a portion is missing. Of around 70,000 clones in the sample, approximately 90% were seen once. The source was CD4+ or CD8+ T cells sorted from blood, collected in a trial of the OX40 agonist ivuxolimab. The source of these receptors is an adult with an advanced solid tumor such as melanoma, head and neck, liver or kidney cancer.

V gene TRBV13 combines with J gene TRBJ1-6; D remains unclear. Trimming stripped 4 bases from V and 8 bases from J, with 18 bases between. Germline values: CDR1 PRHDT, CDR2 FYEKMQ (reference sequence). CDR3 length equals 16 residues. In DNA form, the CDR3 reads TGTGCCAGCAGCTCATCACCTAGGACTCAGCATTCACCCCTCCACTTT. Translation gives CASSSSPRTQHSPLHF.

This rearrangement joins TRBV7-9 to TRBJ1-2; D is unresolved. V dropped 1 base and J dropped 1 base, with 7 bases sitting between them. CDR1 and CDR2 (germline): SEHNR, FQNEAQ (reference sequence). This CDR3 spans 14 amino acids. CDR3 sequence: CASSLEPDNYGYTF. The CDR3, as DNA: TGTGCCAGCAGCTTAGAGCCAGATAACTATGGCTACACCTTC.

The V call is TRBV7-9, the J call TRBJ2-1; tentatively, D is TRBD1 (6 bases). The CDR3 is 15 amino acids. Germline V gene sequence: CDR1 SEHNR, CDR2 FQNEAQ (reference sequence). V lost 5 bases, J lost 7 bases, and 18 bases lay in between. Here the CDR3 DNA reads TGTGCCAGCAGCCGGCAGCGAGACAGGAGGAATGAGCAGTTCTTC. Its translation is CASSRQRDRRNEQFF.

The V call is TRBV19, the J call TRBJ1-1; D perhaps matches TRBD1 (6 bases). CDR1 and CDR2 (germline): LNHDA, SQIVND (reference sequence). Trimming removed 0 bases at V and 11 bases at J, with 19 bases between. The CDR3 is 15 residues long. The CDR3 is CASSIDEGEGHVAFF. As DNA, the CDR3 is TGTGCCAGTAGTATAGATGAGGGAGAGGGACATGTGGCTTTCTTT.

This chain connects TRBV10-2 to TRBJ1-1; possibly TRBD1 for D (6 bases). The CDR3 loop spans 14 amino acids. Germline loops: CDR1 WSHSY, CDR2 SAAADI. Deletions cut 2 bases from V and 8 bases from J, with 15 bases between. CDR3 coding DNA: TGCGCCAGCAGTGAGCCGGGGGCGGCCGCGGAAGCTTTCTTT. As protein: CASSEPGAAAEAFF.

This chain connects TRBV6-1 to TRBJ1-2; D gene uncertain. Germline V gene sequence: CDR1 MNHNS, CDR2 SASEGT. Trimming shortened V by 2 bases and J by 2 bases, and 9 bases separated the two germline ends. This CDR3 has 14 amino acids. The CDR3 nucleotides read TGTGCCAGCAGTGAATTTAGGCTGAACTATGGCTACACCTTC. This translates into CASSEFRLNYGYTF.

This chain joins TRBV4-2 and TRBJ1-4; D is undetermined. CDR1 and CDR2 from the germline V gene are LGHNA and YNFKEQ. The length of the CDR3 is 13 residues. V lost 3 bases to trimming and J lost 7 bases, with 9 bases between them. The DNA for the CDR3 is TGTGCCAGCAGCCAGGTTTTGGGTGAAAAACTGTTTTTT. This codes for CASSQVLGEKLFF.

This chain links TRBV15 with TRBJ1-2, with D possibly matching TRBD1 (5 bases). V was shortened by 0 bases and J by 4 bases, with 9 bases between the two germline ends. This CDR3 contains 14 residues. Germline values: CDR1 LNHNV, CDR2 YYDKDF (reference sequence). For the CDR3, the DNA is TGTGCCACCAGCAGAGACAGGGAGGGCTATGGCTACACCTTC. Translating it yields CATSRDREGYGYTF.

The gene calls are TRBV27 and TRBJ1-2; 9 bases are a match to TRBD1. This CDR3 is built from 16 residues. Germline lookup yields CDR1 MNHEY and CDR2 SMNVEV (reference sequence). The trim removed 0 bases at V and 3 bases at J, leaving 5 bases unmatched. CDR3 nucleotides: TGTGCCAGCAGTTTATCACCGACAGGGGGTGACTATGGCTACACCTTC. Its translation: CASSLSPTGGDYGYTF.

The J gene is TRBJ1-1, the V gene TRBV15; tentatively, D is TRBD1 (5 bases). The CDR3 extends over 14 amino acids. The ends were cut back, 0 bases at V and 5 bases at J, with 10 bases in the middle. Germline loops: CDR1 LNHNV, CDR2 YYDKDF (reference sequence). DNA of the CDR3: TGTGCCACCAGCAGAGATTTGGGGGGTACTGAAGCTTTCTTT. Residues: CATSRDLGGTEAFF.

The chain employs TRBV6-1 and TRBJ2-7; D not resolved. V was cut by 4 bases and J by 12 bases, with 13 bases left in between. Germline V gene data show CDR1 as MNHNS and CDR2 as SASEGT. The CDR3 sequence is 11 residues long. The CDR3: CASSAPRAGYF. CDR3 bases: TGTGCCAGCAGTGCGCCCCGGGCCGGGTACTTC.

V is TRBV6-6 and J is TRBJ2-3, with 7 bases matching TRBD2. V lost 1 base, J lost 0 bases, and 4 bases stayed unmatched. The CDR3 totals 16 residues. From germline, CDR1 is MNHNY and CDR2 SVGAGI (reference sequence). CDR3 in amino acids: CASSYWEGSSTDTQYF. Here the CDR3 DNA reads TGTGCCAGCAGTTACTGGGAGGGGTCTAGCACAGATACGCAGTATTTT.

In this sample, this clone turned up once. The V gene is TRBV9, the J gene TRBJ2-3, with 7 bases fitting TRBD2. V lost 6 bases to trimming and J lost 9 bases; unmatched junction nucleotides: 13. Germline CDR1 SGDLS, CDR2 YYNGEE. This CDR3 is built from 14 residues. The CDR3 bases are TGTGCCAGCATAGGCGGGGGAGCCTCAAGGACGCAGTATTTT. This translates into CASIGGGASRTQYF.

The chain has TRBV2 and TRBJ1-1, with unresolved D. The length of the CDR3 is 13 residues. In germline, CDR1 is SNHLY, CDR2 FYNNEI. The V and J ends lost 8 bases and 5 bases respectively, with 15 bases between them. In DNA, the CDR3 is TGTGCCAGCTTTGCGGGCGACCGAACTGAAGCTTTCTTT. It yields the protein CASFAGDRTEAFF.

The chain employs TRBV19 and TRBJ1-2, with TRBD1 as a possible D gene (5 bases). The CDR3 is 13 amino acids. Trimming cost V 5 bases and J 4 bases, with 11 bases left between them. Germline V gene lookup returns CDR1 LNHDA and CDR2 SQIVND (reference sequence). Here the CDR3 reads CASSFQGSYGYTF. As DNA, the CDR3 is TGTGCCAGTAGTTTCCAGGGCTCCTATGGCTACACCTTC.

The J gene is TRBJ1-4, the V gene TRBV5-6; possible D gene TRBD1, 6 bases. CDR1 is SGHDT and CDR2 is YYEEEE in the germline V gene. This CDR3 region has 17 residues. The V gene lost 3 bases and the J gene lost 8 bases, with 23 bases spanning the gap. This CDR3 reads CASSYPNLGGGREKLFF. The CDR3 DNA follows: TGTGCCAGCAGCTACCCCAACCTTGGCGGGGGGCGGGAAAAACTGTTTTTT.

The chain couples TRBV9 to TRBJ2-6; perhaps D is TRBD1 or TRBD2 (6 bases each). Trimming shortened V by 1 base and J by 3 bases, and 11 bases separated the two germline ends. CDR3 size: 16 residues. Germline values: CDR1 SGDLS, CDR2 YYNGEE. The CDR3 DNA sequence: TGTGCCAGCAGCGTAACGGGGGCACTTGGGGCCAACGTCCTGACTTTC. It codes for CASSVTGALGANVLTF.

V is TRBV7-9 and J is TRBJ2-3; TRBD2 aligns across 13 bases. With 1 base clipped from V and 5 bases from J, the junction kept 3 bases outside the gene matches. CDR3 length: 16 residues. Germline V CDR1 and CDR2: SEHNR, FQNEAQ (reference sequence). CDR3 loop: CASSLGLAGGRDTQYF. The CDR3 DNA reads as TGTGCCAGCAGCTTAGGACTAGCGGGGGGTAGAGATACGCAGTATTTT.

The genes are TRBV6-4 and TRBJ1-2; 7 bases line up with TRBD1. This CDR3 comprises 14 residues. Per germline, CDR1 MRHNA and CDR2 SNTAGT. After removal of 2 bases from V and 9 bases from J, the junction contained 9 bases not matched to a gene. The CDR3 DNA is TGTGCCAGCAGTGACGTGGCAGGGGGAAGACGCTACACCTTC. Residues: CASSDVAGGRRYTF.

The DNA of the CDR3 is TGTGCCAGTAGTTCTCGACAGTACACCGGGGAGCTGTTTTTT. Amino acid sequence: CASSSRQYTGELFF. The rearrangement uses TRBV19 and TRBJ2-2; the D gene is possibly TRBD1 (5 bases). This CDR3 has 14 amino acids. Trimming removed 5 bases from V and 3 bases from J, with 10 bases in between. CDR1 and CDR2 from the germline V gene are LNHDA and SQIVND (reference sequence).